The clone carrying this T cell receptor beta chain was recorded many times. Its antigen is still unknown. For TCR beta, libraries came from iRepertoire HTBI primers and Arm-PCR of CDR3 regions. TCRdb recomputed calls from the multiplex PCR reads with MiXCR, one row per CDR3 protein. The sample holds about 610,000 distinct CDR3 sequences; 15% to 20% are singletons and the top ten take around 11%. Time point given: newly diagnosed GD, antithyroid drugs for less than 3 months. After RNA was extracted from PBMCs, the TCR library was made from it. The guidelines of the American Thyroid Association were the basis for diagnosing Graves' disease. V shed 0 bases and J shed 6 bases, with 18 bases lying between them. In germline, CDR1 is SGHRS, CDR2 YFSETQ. This CDR3 contains 16 residues. This sample was taken from a study of regulatory T cells in long-lasting Graves disease. Study observations and caveats: Persistent patients shared more public clonotypes (approximately 2,700) than newly diagnosed patients (966). A reduction in accuracy may have resulted from the small sample size.

The same sample was also used in a study of T cells in Graves' hyperthyroidism and ophthalmopathy. That work states: The study enrolled patients aged 18 to 65 with newly diagnosed hyperthyroidism of under 2 months' duration.

The sample in question was peripheral blood mononuclear cells (PBMCs), obtained at new diagnosis, from a patient treated with antithyroid drugs. The rearrangement uses TRBV5-1 and TRBJ1-2; weak D call: TRBD1 (5 bases). This sequence was found in a man aged 18 to 29 with Graves disease. This CDR3 is CASSLVLSRVGDGYTF. CDR3 DNA: TGCGCCAGCAGCTTGGTGTTGTCCAGGGTAGGGGATGGCTACACCTTC. The variable domain in full, with the rest retrieved from reference TRBV5-1 and TRBJ1-2, is KAGVTQTPRYLIKTRGQQVTLSCSPISGHRSVSWYQQTPGQGLQFLFEYFSETQRNKGNFPGRFSGRQFSNSRSEMNVSTLELGDSALYLCASSLVLSRVGDGYTFGSGTRLTVV.